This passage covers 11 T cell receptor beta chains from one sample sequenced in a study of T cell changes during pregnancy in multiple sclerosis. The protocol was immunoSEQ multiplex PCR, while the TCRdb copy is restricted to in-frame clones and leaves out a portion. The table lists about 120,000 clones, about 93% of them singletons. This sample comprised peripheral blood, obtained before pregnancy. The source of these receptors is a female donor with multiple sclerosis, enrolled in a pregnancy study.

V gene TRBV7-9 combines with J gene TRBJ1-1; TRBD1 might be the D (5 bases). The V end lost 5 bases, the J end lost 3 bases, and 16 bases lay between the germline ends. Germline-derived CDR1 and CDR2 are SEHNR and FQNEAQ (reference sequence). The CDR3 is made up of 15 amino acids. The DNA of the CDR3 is TGTGCCAGCAGCCCCCTGGGGGGGAAGGACACTGAAGCTTTCTTT. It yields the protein CASSPLGGKDTEAFF.

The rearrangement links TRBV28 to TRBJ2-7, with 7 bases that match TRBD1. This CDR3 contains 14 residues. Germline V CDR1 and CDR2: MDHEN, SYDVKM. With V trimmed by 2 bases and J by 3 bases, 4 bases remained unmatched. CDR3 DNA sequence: TGTGCCAGCAGTTTAACCCCAGGGGGCTACGAGCAGTACTTC. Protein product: CASSLTPGGYEQYF.

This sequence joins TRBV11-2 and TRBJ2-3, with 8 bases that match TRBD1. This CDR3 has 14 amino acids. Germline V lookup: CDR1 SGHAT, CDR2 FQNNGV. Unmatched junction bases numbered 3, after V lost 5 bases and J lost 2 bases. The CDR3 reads CASSPGGDTDTQYF. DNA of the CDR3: TGTGCCAGCAGCCCAGGGGGCGACACAGATACGCAGTATTTT.

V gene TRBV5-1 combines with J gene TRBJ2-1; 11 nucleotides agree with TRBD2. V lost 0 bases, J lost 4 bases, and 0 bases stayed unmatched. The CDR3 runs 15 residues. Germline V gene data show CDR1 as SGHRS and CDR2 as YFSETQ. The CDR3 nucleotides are TGCGCCAGCAGCTTGGGACTAGCGGGGTACAATGAGCAGTTCTTC. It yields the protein CASSLGLAGYNEQFF.

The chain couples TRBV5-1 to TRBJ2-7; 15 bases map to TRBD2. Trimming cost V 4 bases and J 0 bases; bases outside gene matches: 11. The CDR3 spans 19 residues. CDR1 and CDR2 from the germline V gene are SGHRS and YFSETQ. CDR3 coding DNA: TGCGCCAGCAGCGCGTCCGCCGGGACTAGCGGGAGGCCCTCCTACGAGCAGTACTTC. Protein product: CASSASAGTSGRPSYEQYF.

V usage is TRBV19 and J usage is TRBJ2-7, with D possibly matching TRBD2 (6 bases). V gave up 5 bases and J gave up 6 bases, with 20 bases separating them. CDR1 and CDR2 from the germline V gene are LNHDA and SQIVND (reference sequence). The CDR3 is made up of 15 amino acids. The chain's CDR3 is CASSSQRGGSAEQYF. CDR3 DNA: TGTGCCAGTAGTTCCCAGCGTGGAGGGTCTGCCGAGCAGTACTTC.

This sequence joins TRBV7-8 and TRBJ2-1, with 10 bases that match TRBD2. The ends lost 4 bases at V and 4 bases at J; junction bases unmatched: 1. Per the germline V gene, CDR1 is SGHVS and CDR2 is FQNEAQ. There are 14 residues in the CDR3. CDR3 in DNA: TGTGCCAGCAGCTGGACTAGCGGATACAATGAGCAGTTCTTC. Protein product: CASSWTSGYNEQFF.

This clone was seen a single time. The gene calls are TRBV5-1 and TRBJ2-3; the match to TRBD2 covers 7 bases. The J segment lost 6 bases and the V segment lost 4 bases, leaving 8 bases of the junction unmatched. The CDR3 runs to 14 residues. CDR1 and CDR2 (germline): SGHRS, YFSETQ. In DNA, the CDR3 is TGCGCCAGCAGCCTTAGACTAGCTGGGGATACGCAGTATTTT. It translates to CASSLRLAGDTQYF. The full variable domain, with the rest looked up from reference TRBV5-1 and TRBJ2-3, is KAGVTQTPRYLIKTRGQQVTLSCSPISGHRSVSWYQQTPGQGLQFLFEYFSETQRNKGNFPGRFSGRQFSNSRSEMNVSTLELGDSALYLCASSLRLAGDTQYFGPGTRLTVL.

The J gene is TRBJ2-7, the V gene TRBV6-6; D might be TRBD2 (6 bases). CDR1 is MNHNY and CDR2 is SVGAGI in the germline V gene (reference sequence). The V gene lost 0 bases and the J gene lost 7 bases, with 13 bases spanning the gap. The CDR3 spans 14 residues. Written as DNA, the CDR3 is TGTGCCAGCAGTTACTCGAGGTGGGGGGAGGAGCAGTACTTC. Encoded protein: CASSYSRWGEEQYF.

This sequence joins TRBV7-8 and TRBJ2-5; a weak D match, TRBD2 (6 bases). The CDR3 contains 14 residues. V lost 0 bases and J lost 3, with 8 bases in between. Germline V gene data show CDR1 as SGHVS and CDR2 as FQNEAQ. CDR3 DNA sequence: TGTGCCAGCAGCTTAGCGTGGAGGGAAGAGACCCAGTACTTC. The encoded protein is CASSLAWREETQYF. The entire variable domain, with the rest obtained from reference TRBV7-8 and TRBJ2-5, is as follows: GAGVSQSPRYKVAKRGQDVALRCDPISGHVSLFWYQQALGQGPEFLTYFQNEAQLDKSGLPSDRFFAERPEGSVSTLKIQRTQQEDSAVYLCASSLAWREETQYFGPGTRLLVL.

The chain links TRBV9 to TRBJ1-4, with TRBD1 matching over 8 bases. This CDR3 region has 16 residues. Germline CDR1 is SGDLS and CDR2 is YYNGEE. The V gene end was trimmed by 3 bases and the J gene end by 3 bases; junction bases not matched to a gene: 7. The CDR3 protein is CASSAGGAIPNEKLFF. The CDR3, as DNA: TGTGCCAGCAGCGCAGGGGGCGCGATCCCTAATGAAAAACTGTTTTTT.